The 17 T cell receptor beta chains presented below share a single source sample, sequenced in a study of response to subunit inactivated influenza vaccine. Each CDR3 protein gets one entry after TCRdb re-called the RT-PCR reads with MiXCR. This repertoire shows over 150,000 distinct CDR3 sequences, about a tenth found once; its top ten account for roughly a tenth. Sequencing used non-naive T cells sorted from PBMCs, obtained on the day of vaccination. The receptors come from a man over 45 who received an inactivated influenza vaccine.

The chain carries TRBV6-1 and TRBJ2-1; TRBD2 agrees at 13 bases. J was trimmed by 5 bases and V by 4 bases; bases with no gene match: 2. The CDR3 is 15 amino acids. Germline CDR1 reads MNHNS; CDR2 reads SASEGT. The CDR3, as DNA: TGTGCCAGCAGTGGAGGGACTAGCGGGAACAATGAGCAGTTCTTC. Its protein product is CASSGGTSGNNEQFF.

A few counts support this clonotype. The chain employs TRBV7-2 and TRBJ2-6; D not resolved. The germline V and J ends were trimmed by 3 bases and 2 bases, with 14 bases remaining between them. From germline, CDR1 is SGHTA and CDR2 FQGNSA. This CDR3 comprises 17 residues. In DNA, the CDR3 is TGTGCCAGCAGCTTCTTCCCGGAACGCCCTGGGGCCAACGTCCTGACTTTC. This gives the protein CASSFFPERPGANVLTF.

This chain uses TRBV4-3 with TRBJ2-7, with 7 bases matching TRBD2. The germline CDR1 and CDR2 sequences are LGHNA and YSLEER. This CDR3 spans 13 amino acids. The trim removed 0 bases at V and 8 bases at J, leaving 4 bases unmatched. CDR3 DNA: TGCGCCAGCAGCCAAGAAAGCGGGAATAAGCAGTACTTC. Translation gives CASSQESGNKQYF.

This clonotype was detected ten times or more. The V and J genes are TRBV18 and TRBJ2-2; 12 nucleotides match TRBD1. Losses at the gene ends were 3 bases for V and 0 bases for J; bases not matched to a gene: 2. CDR1 and CDR2 from the germline V gene are KGHSH and LQKENI. The CDR3 consists of 17 residues. As DNA, the CDR3 is TGTGCCAGCTCACCTGGGACAGGGGGCCCGAACACCGGGGAGCTGTTTTTT. Its translation: CASSPGTGGPNTGELFF.

This clonotype occurred many times. The genes are TRBV11-2 and TRBJ1-1; the match to TRBD1 covers 11 bases. Per the germline V gene, CDR1 is SGHAT and CDR2 is FQNNGV. The CDR3 sequence is 18 residues long. V lost 1 base and J lost 2; bases outside the gene matches: 9. In DNA form, the CDR3 reads TGTGCCAGCAGCTTAGGCACCCGGGACAGGGGGTTTAACACTGAAGCTTTCTTT. Amino acid sequence: CASSLGTRDRGFNTEAFF.

In this sample, this clonotype turned up many times. V is TRBV6-5 and J is TRBJ1-1, with 9 bases that match TRBD1. Germline CDR1 MNHEY, CDR2 SVGAGI. The CDR3 loop spans 13 amino acids. After removal of 5 bases from V and 7 bases from J, the junction contained 5 bases not matched to a gene. The DNA of the CDR3 is TGTGCCAGCAGTAACGGACAGGGGAATGAAGCTTTCTTT. Its translation: CASSNGQGNEAFF.

This clonotype occurred many times. J is TRBJ2-7 and V is TRBV12-3 or TRBV12-4; 8 nucleotides match TRBD1. V trimming: 0 bases; J trimming: 3 bases; junction bases outside the gene matches: 1. This CDR3 comprises 14 residues. This chain's CDR3 is CASSLADRVYEQYF. In DNA, the CDR3 is TGTGCCAGCAGTTTAGCGGACAGGGTCTACGAGCAGTACTTC.

V and J are TRBV6-2 or TRBV6-3 and TRBJ1-5; D unresolved. V was shortened by 2 bases and J by 2 bases, with 7 bases between the two germline ends. CDR3 length: 14 residues. The germline CDR1 and CDR2 sequences are MNHEY and SVGEGT. The CDR3 nucleotides are TGTGCCAGCAGTTACCCAAGGGGCAATCAGCCCCAGCATTTT. This sequence encodes CASSYPRGNQPQHF.

This clonotype has a handful of counts. This sequence joins TRBV3-1 and TRBJ2-7, with D possibly matching TRBD2 (6 bases). Deletions cut 5 bases from V and 5 bases from J, with 13 bases between. Per the germline V gene, CDR1 is LGHDT and CDR2 is YNNKEL (reference sequence). The CDR3 is 13 residues long. The CDR3 DNA reads TGTGCCAGCAGCTATGGAGGGGCGGACGAGCAGTACTTC. Translated, it gives CASSYGGADEQYF.

This clonotype appeared many times. This chain links TRBV6-1 with TRBJ1-2; TRBD1 is a possible D gene (5 bases). The CDR3 has 15 residues. With 6 bases removed from V and 2 bases from J, the gap between germline ends came to 16 bases. The germline V gene has CDR1 MNHNS and CDR2 SASEGT. CDR3 DNA: TGTGCCAGCAGACCTCCGGGACGGGGAAACTATGGCTACACCTTC. Translated, it gives CASRPPGRGNYGYTF.

This clonotype came up many times. The genes are TRBV5-1 and TRBJ1-6, with no clear D. Germline V CDR1 and CDR2: SGHRS, YFSETQ. V lost 1 base and J lost 8, with 13 bases in between. CDR3 length: 15 amino acids. The CDR3 DNA follows: TGCGCCAGCAGCTTGTTGGCCGCCAAGGATTCACCCCTCCACTTT. Its translation is CASSLLAAKDSPLHF.

This clonotype appeared many times. The chain is built from TRBV5-1 and TRBJ1-2; D is undetermined. Trimming stripped 1 base from V and 2 bases from J, with 6 bases between. In germline, CDR1 is SGHRS, CDR2 YFSETQ. The CDR3 sequence is 13 residues long. Here the CDR3 reads CASSLRINYGYTF. CDR3 bases: TGCGCCAGCAGCTTGAGGATCAACTATGGCTACACCTTC. The complete variable domain, with remaining parts taken from reference TRBV5-1 and TRBJ1-2, reads KAGVTQTPRYLIKTRGQQVTLSCSPISGHRSVSWYQQTPGQGLQFLFEYFSETQRNKGNFPGRFSGRQFSNSRSEMNVSTLELGDSALYLCASSLRINYGYTFGSGTRLTVV.

The gene calls are TRBV9 and TRBJ1-5; 8 bases are a match to TRBD1. V lost 3 bases and J lost 2; bases outside the gene matches: 4. CDR1 and CDR2 (germline): SGDLS, YYNGEE. The CDR3 is 15 amino acids. The CDR3 bases are TGTGCCAGCAGCGCCGGACAGGGAGGCAATCAGCCCCAGCATTTT. The encoded protein is CASSAGQGGNQPQHF.

The gene calls are TRBV18 and TRBJ1-6; no clear D gene. In germline, CDR1 is KGHSH, CDR2 LQKENI. There are 13 residues in the CDR3. Trimming pared 6 bases from V and 8 bases from J, leaving 11 bases between. CDR3 nucleotides: TGTGCCAGCTCGGCGATTCGGGATTCACCCCTCCACTTT. Translation: CASSAIRDSPLHF.

This clonotype was picked up a small number of times. The chain joins TRBV19 to TRBJ1-5; tentative D call: TRBD1 (6 bases). This CDR3 region has 14 residues. The V gene lost 10 bases and the J gene lost 6 bases, with 19 bases spanning the gap. The germline V gene has CDR1 LNHDA and CDR2 SQIVND (reference sequence). This CDR3 reads CATHATGIGQPQHF. The CDR3 DNA is TGTGCCACCCACGCAACAGGGATAGGTCAGCCCCAGCATTTT.

This clonotype was recorded many times. This CDR3 reads CASSQPPNQPQHF. The CDR3, as DNA: TGTGCCAGCAGCCAACCCCCCAATCAGCCCCAGCATTTT. The V gene is TRBV7-9, the J gene TRBJ1-5; D uncertain. Trimming took 5 bases from V and 3 from J, leaving 8 bases between them. This CDR3 has 13 residues. Germline CDR1 is SEHNR and CDR2 is FQNEAQ (reference sequence).

This clonotype was counted only a few times. This chain uses TRBV6-2 or TRBV6-3 with TRBJ2-7; 7 nucleotides match TRBD2. CDR3 length: 18 amino acids. Per germline, CDR1 MNHEY and CDR2 SVGEGT. The trim removed 5 bases at V and 0 bases at J, leaving 16 bases unmatched. CDR3 region: CASSPMVALAVSSYEQYF. The CDR3 nucleotides are TGTGCCAGCAGTCCCATGGTGGCCCTAGCGGTAAGCTCCTACGAGCAGTACTTC.